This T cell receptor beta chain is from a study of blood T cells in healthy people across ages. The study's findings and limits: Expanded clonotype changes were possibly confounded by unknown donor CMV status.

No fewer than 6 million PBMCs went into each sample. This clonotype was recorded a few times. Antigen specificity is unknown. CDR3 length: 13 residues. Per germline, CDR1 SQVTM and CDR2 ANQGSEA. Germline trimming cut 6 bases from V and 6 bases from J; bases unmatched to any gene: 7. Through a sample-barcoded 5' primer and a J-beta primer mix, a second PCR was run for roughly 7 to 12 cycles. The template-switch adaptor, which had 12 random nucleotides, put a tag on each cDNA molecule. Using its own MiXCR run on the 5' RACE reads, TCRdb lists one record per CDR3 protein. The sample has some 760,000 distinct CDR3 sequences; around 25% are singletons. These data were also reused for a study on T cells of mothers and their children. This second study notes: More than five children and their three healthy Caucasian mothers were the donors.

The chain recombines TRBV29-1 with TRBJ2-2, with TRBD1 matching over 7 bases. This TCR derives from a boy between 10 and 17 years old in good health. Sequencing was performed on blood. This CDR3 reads CSVKDRVPGELFF. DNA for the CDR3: TGCAGCGTCAAAGACAGGGTCCCCGGGGAGCTGTTTTTT.